Described below is a single T cell receptor beta chain sequence and its context. With 0 bases removed from V and 0 bases from J, the gap between germline ends came to 12 bases. This CDR3 contains 17 residues. Germline CDR1 SGHTA, CDR2 FQGTGA. This specimen comes from a study of blood T cell repertoires in COVID-19. Sequenced by immunoSEQ multiplex PCR; TCRdb stores in-frame clones only, minus some. The table shows 100,000 to 150,000 clones, with over 80% occurring only once. Sequencing was performed on peripheral blood. This clonotype was obtained from a man aged 35 to 55 with active or convalescent COVID-19. J is TRBJ1-3 and V is TRBV7-3, with D uncertain. CDR3 loop: CASSLTGAANSGNTIYF. CDR3 DNA: TGTGCCAGCAGCTTAACGGGCGCCGCAAACTCTGGAAACACCATATATTTT.